This TCR beta chain comes out of a study of radiotherapy plus CTLA-4 blockade in lung cancer. Study observations and caveats: Early clonal dynamics of blood T cells, together with interferon-beta, were reported as the best response predictor. There was expansion of tumor-derived TCR clones in blood after radiotherapy plus ipilimumab.

V was shortened by 8 bases and J by 6 bases, with 13 bases between the two germline ends. This CDR3 contains 13 residues. The V gene's germline CDR1 is MNHEY and CDR2 SVGAGI. To note about this clone: Its antigen is currently unknown.

Repertoires were generated with immunoSEQ multiplex PCR, while TCRdb's copy carries only in-frame clones and drops some. The sample carries about 90,000 clones, more than 70% recorded once. The source material was peripheral blood, sampled from a patient treated with radiotherapy plus ipilimumab. This chain links TRBV6-5 with TRBJ2-2; perhaps D is TRBD1 or TRBD2 (5 bases each). The TCR was taken from a human donor with non-small cell lung cancer that progressed on radiotherapy plus ipilimumab. DNA of the CDR3: TGTGCCAGCGTTGGGGGAAGGGCCGGGGAGCTGTTTTTT. Protein sequence: CASVGGRAGELFF.